In its sample, the clone carrying this TCR beta chain was seen many times. TCRdb redid the calling of the 5' RACE reads with MiXCR, one entry per CDR3 protein. The table shows 20,000 to 30,000 distinct CDR3 sequences, with 5.5% occurring only once. Germline CDR1 and CDR2: DFQATT and SNEGSKA (reference sequence). The CDR3 covers 14 residues. Trimming removed 3 bases from V and 5 bases from J; junction bases left unmatched: 7. The data are from a study of T cells after yellow fever vaccination. The overall study: For low cell numbers, libraries were made with SMART-Seq v4 Ultra Low Input. Notes on the study in general: Peaking faster, on day 5 versus 15, the secondary response was nonetheless weaker. Just a small share of clonotypes turned up in the CD4 compartment as well as the CD8 compartment.

The chain links TRBV20-1 to TRBJ2-7; 10 nucleotides agree with TRBD1. The sample in question was PBMCs, either bulk or a sorted T-cell subset (CD4+, CD8+, memory, or dextramer-sorted; not recorded which), obtained 15 days after the yellow fever booster vaccination. This TCR was recovered from a man younger than 40 who received the YFV17D yellow fever vaccine. CDR3 sequence (DNA): TGCAGTGCTAGCCTCTGGGACAGGGGCCACGAGCAGTACTTC. It yields the protein CSASLWDRGHEQYF.